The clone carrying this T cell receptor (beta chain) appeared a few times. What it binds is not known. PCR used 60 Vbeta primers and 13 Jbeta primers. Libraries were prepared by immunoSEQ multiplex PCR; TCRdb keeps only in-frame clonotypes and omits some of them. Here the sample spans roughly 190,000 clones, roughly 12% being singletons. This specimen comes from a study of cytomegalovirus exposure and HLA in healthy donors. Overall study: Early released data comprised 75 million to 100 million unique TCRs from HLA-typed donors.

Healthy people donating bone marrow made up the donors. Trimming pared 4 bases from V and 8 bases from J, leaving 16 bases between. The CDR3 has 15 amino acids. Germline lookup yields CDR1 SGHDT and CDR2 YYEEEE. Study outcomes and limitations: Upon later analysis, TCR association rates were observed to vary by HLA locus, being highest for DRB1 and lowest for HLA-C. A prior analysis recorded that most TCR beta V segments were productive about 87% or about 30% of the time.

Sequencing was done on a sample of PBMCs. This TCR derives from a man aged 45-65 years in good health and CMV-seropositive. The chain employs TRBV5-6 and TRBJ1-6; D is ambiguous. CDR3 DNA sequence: TGTGCCAGCAGCAAGGACTTCGGGCGGTATTCACCCCTCCACTTT. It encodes CASSKDFGRYSPLHF.